Listed below are T cell receptor beta chains from one sample, sequenced in a study of blood T cell repertoires in COVID-19. Repertoires were generated with immunoSEQ multiplex PCR, while TCRdb's copy carries only in-frame clones and drops some. The sample has 250,000 or so clones; roughly 83% are singletons. The sample was peripheral blood. Every receptor here comes from an elderly man with acute or convalescent COVID-19. Both conserved end residues are part of each CDR3. D genes are given only for firm matches. Some rows have no size entry. The others give once, few or many, or a class for an expanded clone.

v_call,d_call,clone_size,j_call,cdr3_aa,cdr3_nt
TRBV27,.,.,TRBJ1-1,CASNEGGLGTEAFF,TGTGCCAGCAATGAGGGGGGGCTCGGCACTGAAGCTTTCTTT
TRBV7-8,.,.,TRBJ1-1,CASSLERSTEAFF,TGTGCCAGCAGCTTAGAACGGAGCACTGAAGCTTTCTTT
TRBV10-2,TRBD1,.,TRBJ1-4,CASTSGQLNEKLFF,TGCGCCAGCACCTCGGGACAGCTAAATGAAAAACTGTTTTTT
TRBV5-4,.,few,TRBJ2-3,CASSLATGRADTQYF,TGTGCCAGCAGCTTGGCCACAGGGAGGGCAGATACGCAGTATTTT
TRBV28,.,.,TRBJ2-5,CASSPGDYRETQYF,TGTGCCAGCAGTCCCGGCGACTACCGGGAGACCCAGTACTTC
TRBV19,TRBD2,.,TRBJ2-2,CATSAGGLGGELFF,TGTGCCACCAGCGCGGGGGGACTAGGCGGGGAGCTGTTTTTT
TRBV27,.,.,TRBJ1-1,CASSFRAMNTEAFF,TGTGCCAGCAGTTTCAGGGCCATGAACACTGAAGCTTTCTTT
TRBV11-2,.,.,TRBJ2-2,CASSLGPQAGELFF,TGTGCCAGCAGCTTAGGTCCTCAGGCCGGGGAGCTGTTTTTT
TRBV19,.,once,TRBJ2-7,CASSMGEVNHEQYF,TGTGCCAGTAGTATGGGTGAGGTCAACCACGAGCAGTACTTC
TRBV6-5,TRBD2,.,TRBJ2-1,CASSYSTSGIYNEQFF,TGTGCCAGCAGTTACTCGACTAGCGGAATATACAATGAGCAGTTCTTC
TRBV6-1,TRBD1,.,TRBJ1-5,CASSDRVVDRLGQPQHF,TGTGCCAGCAGTGATCGTGTTGTGGACAGGCTGGGGCAGCCCCAGCATTTT
TRBV10-3,TRBD2,.,TRBJ2-2,CAISPTSGRDNTGELFF,TGTGCCATCAGTCCGACTAGCGGGAGGGATAACACCGGGGAGCTGTTTTTT
TRBV28,TRBD2,.,TRBJ2-2,CASRNGREVTGELFF,TGTGCCAGCAGAAACGGGCGGGAGGTCACCGGGGAGCTGTTTTTT
TRBV5-1,.,.,TRBJ1-5,CASSLGGSYQPQHF,TGCGCCAGCAGCTTGGGCGGCAGCTATCAGCCCCAGCATTTT
TRBV6-5,.,.,TRBJ1-1,CASSYTGRPEAFF,TGTGCCAGCAGTTACACAGGAAGGCCTGAAGCTTTCTTT
TRBV24-1,.,.,TRBJ2-3,CATNSGTNTDTQYF,TGTGCCACCAACTCTGGGACAAACACAGATACGCAGTATTTT
TRBV11-3,TRBD1,once,TRBJ2-2,CASSPGQGKTGELFF,TGTGCCAGCAGTCCTGGACAGGGAAAAACCGGGGAGCTGTTTTTT
TRBV24-1,.,.,TRBJ1-4,CATSDSGISNEKLFF,TGTGCCACCAGTGATTCAGGGATTTCTAATGAAAAACTGTTTTTT
TRBV27,.,once,TRBJ1-6,CASSPTSLRGSPLHF,TGTGCCAGCAGTCCGACGTCCCTCAGGGGATCACCCCTCCACTTT
TRBV5-1,TRBD2,.,TRBJ2-7,CASSVLAGGSSYEQYF,TGCGCCAGCAGCGTTCTAGCGGGGGGGAGCTCCTACGAGCAGTACTTC
TRBV6-5,.,.,TRBJ1-1,CASSTSLGGAFF,TGTGCCAGCAGTACCTCTCTCGGGGGAGCTTTCTTT
TRBV7-2,TRBD1,once,TRBJ1-1,CASSLAGKAGGSTEAFF,TGTGCCAGCAGCTTAGCGGGGAAGGCAGGGGGCAGTACTGAAGCTTTCTTT
TRBV7-2,TRBD1,.,TRBJ1-2,CASSLGTGGNYGYTF,TGTGCCAGCAGCCTCGGGACAGGAGGTAACTATGGCTACACCTTC
TRBV15,.,.,TRBJ1-5,CATSRDGTNQPQHF,TGTGCCACCAGCAGAGACGGTACCAATCAGCCCCAGCATTTT
TRBV27,.,.,TRBJ2-7,CASSAYPSYEQYF,TGTGCCAGCAGTGCTTACCCTAGCTACGAGCAGTACTTC
TRBV28,TRBD1,.,TRBJ1-6,CASKVQGASYNSPLHF,TGTGCCAGCAAGGTACAGGGGGCATCCTATAATTCACCCCTCCACTTT
TRBV9,.,.,TRBJ1-2,CASSPTNRGYTF,TGTGCCAGCAGCCCTACCAACAGGGGCTACACCTTC
TRBV3-1/TRBV3-2,.,few,TRBJ2-2,CASSQVSGSTGELFF,TGTGCCAGCAGCCAAGTTAGCGGTTCCACCGGGGAGCTGTTTTTT
TRBV11-2,TRBD1,few,TRBJ1-4,CASSLGTAEKLFF,TGTGCCAGCAGTCTAGGGACAGCCGAAAAACTGTTTTTT
TRBV30,.,.,TRBJ1-2,CAWSVKGLLRGYTF,TGTGCCTGGAGTGTTAAGGGACTTCTCCGTGGCTACACCTTC
TRBV6-5,.,.,TRBJ2-2,CASRRTGTGELFF,TGTGCCAGCAGACGGACTGGCACCGGGGAGCTGTTTTTT
TRBV18,TRBD1,.,TRBJ1-4,CASSPRLGQGYEKLFF,TGTGCCAGCTCACCTCGTCTGGGACAGGGTTATGAAAAACTGTTTTTT
TRBV5-1,TRBD1,once,TRBJ2-7,CASSPSFDRVSYEQYF,TGCGCCAGCAGCCCGAGCTTCGACAGGGTCTCCTACGAGCAGTACTTC
TRBV21-1,.,.,TRBJ2-1,CASSTKESYNEQFF,TGTGCCAGCAGCACCAAGGAGTCCTACAATGAGCAGTTCTTC
TRBV12-2,.,.,TRBJ1-1,CASRRTGARAFF,TGTGCAAGTCGCCGGACAGGGGCTAGGGCTTTCTTT
TRBV10-3,TRBD1,.,TRBJ2-1,CAIRTDRDQTNEQFF,TGTGCCATCAGAACCGACAGGGACCAGACCAATGAGCAGTTCTTC
TRBV7-9,TRBD1,.,TRBJ1-1,CASSNRTGGEGAFF,TGTGCCAGCAGCAACCGGACAGGGGGCGAGGGAGCTTTCTTT
TRBV19,.,.,TRBJ2-1,CASSIESSASNEQFF,TGTGCCAGTAGTATAGAATCTAGCGCGAGCAATGAGCAGTTCTTC
TRBV18,TRBD2,.,TRBJ2-1,CASSFKTSGSNEQFF,TGTGCCAGCTCATTCAAGACTAGCGGAAGCAATGAGCAGTTCTTC
TRBV7-8,.,.,TRBJ1-2,CASSLGTVNGYTF,TGTGCCAGCAGCTTAGGTACGGTGAATGGCTACACCTTC
TRBV5-6,.,.,TRBJ1-4,CASSSPGRGTNEKLFF,TGTGCCAGCAGCTCACCGGGCCGAGGGACTAATGAAAAACTGTTTTTT
TRBV19,.,.,TRBJ2-4,CASSIEHSGAKNIQYF,TGTGCCAGTAGTATAGAACATAGCGGAGCCAAAAACATTCAGTACTTC
TRBV5-1,TRBD2,once,TRBJ2-1,CASSPARTSGRVDNEQFF,TGCGCCAGCAGCCCGGCACGGACTAGCGGGAGAGTAGACAATGAGCAGTTCTTC
TRBV7-8,.,few,TRBJ2-7,CASSLATDYEQYF,TGTGCCAGCAGCTTAGCCACAGACTACGAGCAGTACTTC
TRBV11-2,.,.,TRBJ2-7,CASSLSLEQYF,TGTGCCAGCAGCCTCTCTTTGGAGCAGTACTTC
TRBV9,.,.,TRBJ1-1,CASSVGQANTEAFF,TGTGCCAGCAGCGTAGGGCAGGCGAACACTGAAGCTTTCTTT
TRBV3-1/TRBV3-2,TRBD1,few,TRBJ1-6,CASSSDRNSPLHF,TGTGCCAGCAGTTCGGACAGGAATTCACCCCTCCACTTT
TRBV4-1,.,once,TRBJ1-1,CASSQEEQGNTEAFF,TGCGCCAGCAGCCAAGAAGAACAGGGGAACACTGAAGCTTTCTTT
TRBV6-2/TRBV6-3,TRBD2,once,TRBJ2-7,CASSLGLAGPGYEQYF,TGTGCCAGCAGTCTGGGACTAGCGGGACCCGGCTACGAGCAGTACTTC
TRBV19,TRBD1,.,TRBJ1-1,CASSIDLGQSASIPEAFF,TGTGCCAGTAGTATAGATTTGGGACAGAGCGCAAGTATCCCTGAAGCTTTCTTT
TRBV2,TRBD1,.,TRBJ2-2,CASSLTGTGGPGELFF,TGTGCCAGCAGTCTTACCGGGACAGGGGGTCCCGGGGAGCTGTTTTTT
TRBV5-6,.,.,TRBJ1-2,CASSQGWDGYTF,TGTGCCAGCAGCCAGGGGTGGGATGGCTACACCTTC